A selection of T cell receptor beta chains follows, all from one sample in a study of shared clonotypes between healthy human individuals. Some clones are missing from TCRdb's copy, which holds only in-frame ones; the method was immunoSEQ multiplex PCR. The sample contains more than 2 million clones, over 85% of which appear only once. Sequenced sample: naive CD8+ T cells from PBMCs. The receptors derive from a man between 18 and 29 years old in good health. Some clones in this sample may be carry-over from other donors' samples. Both conserved end residues are part of each CDR3. A D gene is named only where the DNA matches it firmly. The listing skips clone size in some rows; elsewhere it reads once, few, many or a size class.

cdr3_aa cdr3_nt d_call v_call clone_size j_call
CASSPNSRDRTGEQFF TGTGCCAGCAGCCCTAACAGTCGCGATCGAACCGGTGAGCAGTTCTTC - TRBV7-9 - TRBJ2-1
CASSLVLAALTGELFF TGTGCCAGCAGCTTAGTTCTAGCGGCCCTCACCGGGGAGCTGTTTTTT TRBD2 TRBV11-2 - TRBJ2-2
CAWSVGGRTEAFF TGTGCCTGGAGTGTAGGAGGGAGAACTGAAGCTTTCTTT - TRBV30 - TRBJ1-1
CASRQLAVSEQYF TGTGCCAGCAGACAGCTTGCAGTAAGCGAGCAGTACTTC - TRBV6-5 - TRBJ2-7
CASRVAGVGGELFF TGTGCCAGCAGGGTAGCGGGAGTCGGCGGGGAGCTGTTTTTT TRBD2 TRBV27 once TRBJ2-2
CASSPRTDGLYEQYF TGTGCCAGTAGCCCCCGGACAGACGGGCTCTACGAGCAGTACTTC - TRBV19 - TRBJ2-7
CASSKRQAGGCHNEQFF TGTGCCAGCAGCAAAAGACAGGCGGGAGGGTGCCACAATGAGCAGTTCTTC - TRBV21-1 once TRBJ2-1
CATSRLKKRPSSYNEQFF TGTGCCACCAGCAGGCTTAAGAAGCGGCCCAGCTCCTACAATGAGCAGTTCTTC - TRBV15 - TRBJ2-1
CASSDLGSSYEQYF TGCGCCAGCAGTGACCTGGGGAGCTCCTACGAGCAGTACTTC - TRBV10-2 - TRBJ2-7
CASSSITGTRNSPLHF TGTGCCAGCAGCTCAATTACCGGGACAAGGAATTCACCCCTCCACTTT - TRBV7-6 - TRBJ1-6
CASSLWRGSYEQYF TGTGCCAGCAGTTTATGGCGGGGGAGCTACGAGCAGTACTTC TRBD2 TRBV27 - TRBJ2-7
CASSVRLAGGPSYNEQFF TGTGCCAGCAGCGTACGACTAGCGGGAGGGCCGAGTTACAATGAGCAGTTCTTC TRBD2 TRBV9 - TRBJ2-1
CTVAGAPLEQYF TGTACAGTAGCGGGAGCTCCTTTGGAGCAGTACTTC TRBD2 TRBV6-1 - TRBJ2-7
CASSRTRLAGLETQYF TGTGCCAGCAGTCGAACCAGACTAGCGGGCCTGGAGACCCAGTACTTC TRBD2 TRBV27 - TRBJ2-5
CASSLEAGGGETQYF TGTGCCAGCAGCTTAGAAGCGGGAGGGGGGGAGACCCAGTACTTC TRBD2 TRBV11-2 - TRBJ2-5
CASGTGGSGYTF TGTGCCAGCGGGACAGGGGGTAGTGGCTACACCTTC TRBD1 TRBV6-5 - TRBJ1-2
CASRTGTASTDTQYF TGCGCCAGCAGAACCGGGACAGCCAGCACAGATACGCAGTATTTT TRBD1 TRBV5-1 - TRBJ2-3
CASSSGTGYYEQYF TGTGCCAGCAGCTCAGGGACAGGGTACTACGAGCAGTACTTC TRBD1 TRBV11-2 - TRBJ2-7
CASSVGGTNTEAFF TGTGCCAGCAGCGTAGGGGGGACGAACACTGAAGCTTTCTTT - TRBV9 - TRBJ1-1
CASSPRDGPVTHEQYF TGTGCCAGCAGTCCCCGGGACGGACCGGTTACCCACGAGCAGTACTTC - TRBV27 - TRBJ2-7
CASSLAGSGSRNEQYF TGCGCCAGCAGCTTGGCGGGGAGCGGGAGTCGAAACGAGCAGTACTTC TRBD2 TRBV5-1 - TRBJ2-7
CASSAEGQKLFF TGTGCCAGCAGCGCGGAGGGCCAGAAGCTGTTTTTT - TRBV9 - TRBJ2-2
CASRHGETQYF TGTGCCAGCCGCCACGGGGAGACCCAGTACTTC - TRBV27 - TRBJ2-5
CASSAGYGYTF TGTGCCAGCAGTGCTGGTTATGGCTACACCTTC - TRBV25-1 - TRBJ1-2
CASTGPNQPQHF TGTGCCAGCACGGGGCCCAATCAGCCCCAGCATTTT - TRBV6-5 - TRBJ1-5
CSVEDRLAEGEYF TGCAGCGTTGAAGATCGACTAGCGGAGGGGGAGTACTTC TRBD2 TRBV29-1 - TRBJ2-7
CATAPVGAGNYEQYF TGTGCCACCGCTCCGGTGGGGGCGGGTAACTACGAGCAGTACTTC - TRBV27 - TRBJ2-7
CASSLSSARGDFYEQYF TGTGCCAGCAGTTTATCCTCCGCCAGGGGTGACTTTTACGAGCAGTACTTC - TRBV28 once TRBJ2-7
CASSVDTASGNTIYF TGTGCCAGCAGCGTAGACACCGCCTCTGGAAACACCATATATTTT - TRBV7-6 - TRBJ1-3
CASSSGYGYTF TGTGCCAGCAGCTCAGGGTATGGCTACACCTTC - TRBV11-2 - TRBJ1-2
CTSSQDQDRTFSNQPQHF TGCACCAGCAGCCAAGATCAGGACAGGACCTTTAGCAATCAGCCCCAGCATTTT - TRBV1 - TRBJ1-5
CASSLYGPNEQFF TGTGCCAGCAGTTTGTACGGCCCCAATGAGCAGTTCTTC - TRBV28 - TRBJ2-1
CASSVAGSGIYEQYF TGTGCCAGCAGCGTAGCGGGCAGTGGGATCTACGAGCAGTACTTC - TRBV9 - TRBJ2-7
CASSFRQGADTQYF TGCGCCAGCAGCTTCAGACAGGGGGCAGATACGCAGTATTTT TRBD1 TRBV5-1 once TRBJ2-3
CASSLYGTGRVDGYTF TGTGCCAGCAGTTTGTACGGGACAGGGAGAGTCGATGGCTACACCTTC TRBD1 TRBV27 - TRBJ1-2
CASSLLPSGRVNEQFF TGTGCCAGCAGTTTACTGCCTAGCGGGAGGGTGAATGAGCAGTTCTTC TRBD2 TRBV28 - TRBJ2-1
CASSHDYRDLHF TGCGCCAGCAGCCATGACTACAGGGACCTCCACTTT - TRBV4-3 once TRBJ1-6
CASSQDAVAGGPYNEQFF TGCGCCAGCAGCCAAGATGCAGTAGCGGGAGGACCCTACAATGAGCAGTTCTTC TRBD2 TRBV4-3 - TRBJ2-1
CSVGPGYTEAFF TGCAGCGTTGGTCCGGGCTACACTGAAGCTTTCTTT - TRBV29-1 few TRBJ1-1
CASSGPLREQYF TGTGCCAGTAGTGGGCCTTTACGGGAGCAGTACTTC - TRBV19 - TRBJ2-7
CATSRAGNTGELFF TGTGCCACCAGCAGAGCTGGGAATACCGGGGAGCTGTTTTTT - TRBV15 - TRBJ2-2
CASSLASGPETQYF TGTGCCAGCAGCTTAGCCTCGGGGCCAGAGACCCAGTACTTC - TRBV7-9 - TRBJ2-5
CASSVGCRGSDTQYF TGTGCCAGCAGTGTAGGGTGCAGGGGGTCAGATACGCAGTATTTT TRBD1 TRBV27 - TRBJ2-3
CASSSEGLLGSYNEQFF TGCGCCAGCAGCTCTGAAGGCCTACTTGGGTCCTACAATGAGCAGTTCTTC - TRBV5-1 - TRBJ2-1
CASSHRQPTGELFF TGTGCCAGCAGTCATCGACAGCCGACCGGGGAGCTGTTTTTT - TRBV6-5 - TRBJ2-2
CASSAGTSELTDTQYF TGTGCCAGCAGCGCCGGGACTAGCGAGCTCACAGATACGCAGTATTTT TRBD2 TRBV9 - TRBJ2-3
CASSQDPGTSGYEQYF TGCGCCAGCAGCCAAGATCCGGGGACTAGTGGGTACGAGCAGTACTTC TRBD2 TRBV4-1 - TRBJ2-7
CASSPRGGTGNTIYF TGTGCCAGCAGCCCCCGGGGGGGAACTGGAAACACCATATATTTT - TRBV25-1 - TRBJ1-3
CASSRTSWGTEAFF TGTGCCAGCAGCCGGACCTCCTGGGGCACTGAAGCTTTCTTT - TRBV7-9 - TRBJ1-1
CASSSTLDTEAFF TGTGCCAGCAGCTCTACTTTGGACACTGAAGCTTTCTTT - TRBV7-9 - TRBJ1-1
CASSRDPGTEAFF TGTGCCAGCAGCAGGGACCCGGGCACTGAAGCTTTCTTT - TRBV7-9 few TRBJ1-1
CASSFGLAAQETQYF TGCGCCAGCAGCTTCGGACTAGCAGCCCAAGAGACCCAGTACTTC TRBD2 TRBV5-1 - TRBJ2-5
CSVEDQLAGGDTQYF TGCAGCGTTGAAGATCAGCTAGCGGGAGGAGATACGCAGTATTTT TRBD2 TRBV29-1 - TRBJ2-3